Sequencing of this TCR beta chain was carried out in a study of blood T cell repertoires in COVID-19 (dated by TCRdb to 2019 to 2021). Background for the entire study: Samples covering the acute and convalescent phases of COVID-19 were provided by collaborators in the United States, Italy and Spain. Where available, HLA class I and class II types were obtained from metadata supplied by the sample provider rather than from assay-based typing. Sample metadata almost always included a de-identified subject ID, COVID-19 status, age in years and sex. The dataset comprised deeply sampled blood TCRbeta repertoires from subjects exposed to, actively infected with, or recovered from COVID-19. The repertoires were released in a freely available public database intended as a resource for research on the immune response to SARS-CoV-2. Samples came from the ongoing ImmuneRACE study (first 160 participants) plus 1,254 subjects from 6 global collaborators. The prospective study material was composed of cDNA or gDNA derived from T cells, B-cell-depleted T cells, or PBMCs. Results the study describes overall, beyond this receptor: The quantity of clinical and demographic metadata differed by source and by participant and was supplied without curation.

To note about this clone: The antigen it binds to is not known. Qualities for individual bases were not recorded, and no much larger clone is one base off.

The immunoSEQ Assay, a bias-controlled multiplex PCR, was used to amplify TCRbeta CDR3 regions from genomic DNA. The paper's data handling went like this. The number of nucleated cells in each sample was estimated from the amplification of reference gene primers within the assay. Sequence reads were collapsed and filtered to measure the absolute abundance of every unique TCRbeta CDR3 rearrangement. Productive Simpson clonality was computed per sample as the square root of Simpson's diversity index over productive rearrangements. The immuneACCESS repertoire file appears here via TCRdb, limited to in-frame rearrangements. These files lack a portion of the clones; in checked studies, under half of the deficit traces to unresolved V genes, and the cause of the others is not known. V and J calls and clone size come straight from that table; D and trimming were deduced from the DNA. Here the sample has 120,000 or so clones; roughly 72% occur a single time. More than 5.5% of the sample is taken by the ten largest.

Collaborating institutions collected whole blood in K2EDTA tubes following their own protocols. For TCRbeta analysis, collaborators shipped samples in one of three forms: frozen whole blood, isolated PBMCs, or DNA extracted from either of those sample types. The germline V gene (reference sequence) gives CDR1 as DFQATT and CDR2 as SNEGSKA. Spanning cysteine to phenylalanine, the CDR3 consists of 13 amino acids. The only DNA kept is the CDR3, 39 bases in frame from the first base. Trimming takes 3 bases off V and 1 base off J; junction bases not matched to a gene: 2. The V and J segments used are TRBV20-1 and TRBJ2-7, and 8 bases in between align with TRBD2. The sequencing input was peripheral blood. The TCR sequence derives from a man between 60 and 75 years old with acute or convalescent COVID-19. The DNA reads as follows: TGCAGTGCTAGTAGCGGGGATTCCTACGAGCAGTACTTC. The resulting protein is CSASSGDSYEQYF.